The sequence of this T cell receptor beta chain was determined in a study of cytotoxic CD8 clonotypes in ibrutinib-treated CLL. Study overall: Response material was collected after a median about 12 months of treatment, range 6 to 36. Study outcomes and limitations: The clonality went up when patients responded to ibrutinib and dropped back toward baseline at progression. Private clonotypes, not public ones, expanded at ibrutinib response.

About 2.2 micrograms of genomic DNA, which was extracted from cryopreserved PBMCs, served as the material used for the TCR beta libraries. Produced via immunoSEQ multiplex PCR; TCRdb's table is partial and in-frame only. Of about 310,000 clones listed, about 77% are singletons. The trim removed 2 bases at V and 5 bases at J, leaving 17 bases unmatched. The V gene's germline CDR1 is SNHLY and CDR2 FYNNEI. The CDR3 has 18 residues. Comments on this clone: Its specificity is not known.

Specimen: PBMCs, collected before ibrutinib treatment. This clonotype originated in a human donor with chronic lymphocytic leukemia. This chain uses TRBV2 with TRBJ2-7, with TRBD2 identical over 8 bases. The CDR3 sequence is CASSELPPLSGNFNEQYF. The CDR3 bases are TGTGCCAGCAGTGAATTGCCCCCCCTTAGCGGGAACTTCAACGAGCAGTACTTC.